The rows below give T cell receptor beta chains drawn from one sample of a study of CD8 T cells in ankylosing spondylitis. One entry per CDR3 protein results from TCRdb running MiXCR on the 5' RACE reads. The sample shows around 120,000 distinct CDR3 sequences, roughly 15% of them seen only once. The sample comprised blood, either unsorted or a sorted T cell fraction (not recorded which). The receptor source for this set is a female donor with ankylosing spondylitis or in good health (not recorded which). Each CDR3 is given with its conserved first and last residue. The order of the fields is J gene, V gene, CDR3 protein.

J: TRBJ2-3; V: TRBV11-2; CDR3: CASRSRPGGGTDTQYF
J: TRBJ2-7; V: TRBV4-1; CDR3: CASSHLGQGDEQYF
J: TRBJ2-3; V: TRBV2; CDR3: CASRARERGGDTQYF
J: TRBJ2-7; V: TRBV5-1; CDR3: CASSLATRQVSYEQYF
J: TRBJ1-1; V: TRBV7-6; CDR3: CASSLGDRVTVFNTEAFF
J: TRBJ2-6; V: TRBV5-1; CDR3: CASSLVRTGNYGANVLTF
J: TRBJ1-4; V: TRBV18; CDR3: CASSTDRLNEKLFF
J: TRBJ2-3; V: TRBV12-3/TRBV12-4; CDR3: CASTPGGDTQYF
J: TRBJ1-6; V: TRBV12-3/TRBV12-4; CDR3: CASSSRGHNSPLHF
J: TRBJ2-5; V: TRBV5-1; CDR3: CASSLGYGGGAQETQYF
J: TRBJ1-2; V: TRBV28; CDR3: CASSSDRTPNYGYTF
J: TRBJ1-2; V: TRBV12-3/TRBV12-4; CDR3: CASSQGQATTF
J: TRBJ2-2; V: TRBV7-9; CDR3: CASSLRDGTGELFF
J: TRBJ1-4; V: TRBV7-2; CDR3: CASGKRTGANEKLFF
J: TRBJ1-1; V: TRBV20-1; CDR3: CSARNPDRSGNTEAFF
J: TRBJ2-3; V: TRBV25-1; CDR3: CASSEGGQIADTQYF
J: TRBJ2-2; V: TRBV7-3; CDR3: CASSSSYTGELFF
J: TRBJ2-1; V: TRBV11-2; CDR3: CASSFSASSYNEQFF
J: TRBJ1-2; V: TRBV7-9; CDR3: CASIQTGNYGYTF
J: TRBJ2-3; V: TRBV20-1; CDR3: CSAYGPREGSTDTQYF
J: TRBJ1-5; V: TRBV10-3; CDR3: CAIREYSNQPQHF
J: TRBJ1-1; V: TRBV12-3/TRBV12-4; CDR3: CASSDGRKAFF
J: TRBJ2-7; V: TRBV7-2; CDR3: CASSVLGLGEQYF
J: TRBJ2-5; V: TRBV10-3; CDR3: CAHSRAAAGGPETQYF
J: TRBJ1-5; V: TRBV12-3/TRBV12-4; CDR3: CASSQGSNQPQHF
J: TRBJ2-1; V: TRBV19; CDR3: CASSSPTSGRAKEQFF
J: TRBJ2-7; V: TRBV20-1; CDR3: CSASGGATYEQYF
J: TRBJ2-1; V: TRBV18; CDR3: CTSSPSSGGRNEQFF
J: TRBJ2-1; V: TRBV7-7; CDR3: CASSLERGSYNEQFF
J: TRBJ2-7; V: TRBV20-1; CDR3: CSAKEQGATYEQYF
J: TRBJ1-5; V: TRBV2; CDR3: CASSYRQASQPQHF
J: TRBJ1-1; V: TRBV3-1; CDR3: CASSQELTGNTEAFF
J: TRBJ1-4; V: TRBV20-1; CDR3: CSARNSQSTNEKLFF
J: TRBJ2-2; V: TRBV12-5; CDR3: CASVGLAANTGELFF
J: TRBJ2-1; V: TRBV20-1; CDR3: CSASLLRGIHNEQFF
J: TRBJ2-2; V: TRBV12-3/TRBV12-4; CDR3: CASSLVQERAGELFF
J: TRBJ2-3; V: TRBV5-1; CDR3: CASSAGTDTQYF
J: TRBJ2-7; V: TRBV27; CDR3: CASSFTFYGRGTGQYF
J: TRBJ1-2; V: TRBV11-2; CDR3: CASSFGREYGYTF
J: TRBJ1-5; V: TRBV3-1; CDR3: CASSRGQGVQPQHF
J: TRBJ2-1; V: TRBV7-2; CDR3: CASSPGFYNEQFF
J: TRBJ1-2; V: TRBV3-1; CDR3: CATTDSYYGYTF
J: TRBJ2-1; V: TRBV12-3/TRBV12-4; CDR3: CASSFGGLPPNEQFF
J: TRBJ2-3; V: TRBV5-1; CDR3: CASSQQGLAGVDTQYF
J: TRBJ1-1; V: TRBV7-9; CDR3: CASSLREQGATEAFF
J: TRBJ1-5; V: TRBV15; CDR3: CATSRDPGGNQPQHF
J: TRBJ2-1; V: TRBV5-1; CDR3: CASSREDRGSNTYNEQFF